This T cell receptor beta chain was profiled in a study of cytomegalovirus exposure and HLA in healthy donors. Turning to this clone: Antigen specificity is unknown.

The CDR3 totals 20 residues. Study-wide results and limits: Among TCR sequences, most were rare, though some public TCRs appeared in many donors. The classifier was said to identify cytomegalovirus status with high specificity and sensitivity.

Amplification used 60 Vbeta primers and 13 Jbeta primers. TCRdb's table, derived via immunoSEQ multiplex PCR, lists solely in-frame clones and lacks some. The sample records 95,000 to 150,000 clones, 15% to 19% being singletons. Source material: PBMCs. The rearrangement uses TRBV12-2 and TRBJ2-7; TRBD2 was called by the table and not checked on the DNA. TRBV12-2 is marked as a pseudogene. This receptor was obtained from a woman younger than 35 in good health and CMV-seronegative. The CDR3 sequence: CASRLASDSGRKKGPYEQYF. For the CDR3, the DNA is TGTGCAAGTCGCTTAGCATCTGATAGCGGGAGAAAGAAGGGGCCGTACGAGCAGTACTTC.